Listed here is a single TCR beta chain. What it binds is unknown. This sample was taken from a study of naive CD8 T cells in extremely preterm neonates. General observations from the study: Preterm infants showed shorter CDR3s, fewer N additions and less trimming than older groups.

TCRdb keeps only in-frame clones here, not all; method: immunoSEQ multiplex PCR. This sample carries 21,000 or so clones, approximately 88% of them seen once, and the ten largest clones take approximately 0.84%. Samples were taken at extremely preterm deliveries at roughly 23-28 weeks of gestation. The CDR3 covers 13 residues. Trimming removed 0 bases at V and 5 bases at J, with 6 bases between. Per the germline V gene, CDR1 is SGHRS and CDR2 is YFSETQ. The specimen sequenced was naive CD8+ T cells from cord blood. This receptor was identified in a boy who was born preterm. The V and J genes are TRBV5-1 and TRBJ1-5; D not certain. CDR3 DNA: TGCGCCAGCAGCTTGGTCGGGGATCAGCCCCAGCATTTT. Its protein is CASSLVGDQPQHF.